The clone carrying this T cell receptor (beta chain) was counted many times. This sample is part of a study of T-cell reconstitution after alpha-beta-depleted transplantation in children. Preparation of the TCRbeta library was carried out with unique molecular identifiers. Using its own MiXCR run on the PCR reads, TCRdb lists one record per CDR3 protein. The data hold 350,000 to 400,000 distinct CDR3 sequences, with about an eighth observed a single time. The clonotype comes from a human donor who donated a stem cell graft to a child with Fanconi anemia. Source: PBMCs, taken from the stem cell graft.

The CDR3 is CASSPGGGSHEQYF. CDR3 in DNA: TGTGCCAGCAGCCCGGGGGGTGGGAGCCACGAGCAGTACTTC. The rearrangement links TRBV9 to TRBJ2-7, with 7 bases that match TRBD2. J gave up 5 bases and V 4 bases, and 9 bases lay outside the gene matches. Germline loops: CDR1 SGDLS, CDR2 YYNGEE. The CDR3 spans 14 residues.